A selection of T cell receptor beta chains follows, all from one sample in a study of blood T cell repertoires in COVID-19. The table came from immunoSEQ multiplex PCR; TCRdb's copy has only in-frame clones and leaves some out. The profile covers about 260,000 clones, with around 87% appearing a single time and about 1.4% taken by the ten largest. The sequenced material came from peripheral blood. Receptors were obtained from a woman in her thirties or forties who had recovered from COVID-19. Both conserved end residues are part of each CDR3. A D gene is named only where the DNA matches it firmly. Rows give clone size only sometimes, using once, few, many, or a class for an expanded clone.

J,size,D,V,CDR3,DNA
TRBJ2-1,NA,TRBD2,TRBV3-1/TRBV3-2,CASSPPKRGAYNEQFF,TGTGCCAGCAGCCCTCCCAAGCGGGGGGCCTACAATGAGCAGTTCTTC
TRBJ2-5,NA,NA,TRBV19,CASSQNPVVKTQYF,TGTGCCAGTAGTCAAAACCCAGTCGTGAAGACCCAGTACTTC
TRBJ2-7,NA,NA,TRBV5-3,CARSLLALKGYEQYF,TGTGCCAGAAGCTTGCTAGCGCTAAAGGGCTACGAGCAGTACTTC
TRBJ1-1,NA,TRBD1,TRBV7-9,CASSFTYDRGPNTEAFF,TGTGCCAGCAGCTTTACATATGACAGGGGACCAAACACTGAAGCTTTCTTT
TRBJ1-2,NA,NA,TRBV5-1,CASSFTMGPDGYTF,TGCGCCAGCAGCTTTACGATGGGGCCAGACGGCTACACCTTC
TRBJ1-4,NA,NA,TRBV18,CASSPAGQEGKLFF,TGTGCCAGCTCACCAGCCGGTCAAGAGGGAAAACTGTTTTTT
TRBJ2-3,NA,TRBD1,TRBV5-1,CASRPGTGGTDTQYF,TGCGCCAGCAGACCCGGGACAGGGGGCACAGATACGCAGTATTTT
TRBJ1-1,NA,TRBD1,TRBV6-2/TRBV6-3,CASSYSPGTGTEAFF,TGTGCCAGCAGTTACTCCCCCGGGACAGGGACTGAAGCTTTCTTT
TRBJ2-1,NA,NA,TRBV11-2,CVSSLGIGGGSNEQFF,TGTGTCAGCAGCTTAGGTATCGGAGGAGGGTCCAATGAGCAGTTCTTC
TRBJ2-1,NA,NA,TRBV7-3,CASSPYPENEQFF,TGTGCCAGCAGCCCTTATCCGGAGAATGAGCAGTTCTTC
TRBJ2-5,NA,TRBD2,TRBV7-2,CASSPRTSGAETQYF,TGTGCCAGCAGCCCCAGGACTAGCGGGGCGGAGACCCAGTACTTC
TRBJ2-7,NA,NA,TRBV2,CARGSWGQGTYEQYF,TGTGCGAGGGGATCTTGGGGGCAGGGAACCTACGAGCAGTACTTC
TRBJ2-2,NA,TRBD1,TRBV19,CASSIAGRARTYRGLTGELFF,TGTGCCAGTAGTATAGCGGGTCGAGCCCGGACCTACAGGGGGCTCACCGGGGAGCTGTTTTTT
TRBJ2-1,NA,TRBD2,TRBV19,CASSGLAGGYNEQFF,TGTGCCAGTAGTGGACTAGCGGGGGGGTACAATGAGCAGTTCTTC
TRBJ2-3,NA,NA,TRBV11-3,CASSLGREGTDTQYF,TGTGCCAGCAGCTTAGGCAGGGAAGGCACAGATACGCAGTATTTT
TRBJ2-2,NA,NA,TRBV9,CASSVGVRTANTGELFF,TGTGCCAGCAGCGTAGGGGTCCGGACAGCGAACACCGGGGAGCTGTTTTTT
TRBJ1-2,NA,TRBD1,TRBV6-5,CASSLYRGAGYTF,TGTGCCAGCAGTCTGTACAGGGGGGCTGGCTACACCTTC
TRBJ1-2,once,TRBD1,TRBV4-1,CASSQYDRGRVYGYTF,TGCGCCAGCAGCCAGTACGACAGGGGGCGCGTCTATGGCTACACCTTC
TRBJ1-2,NA,NA,TRBV4-3,CASSLETGPRGYTF,TGCGCCAGCAGCCTCGAGACAGGCCCTCGGGGCTACACCTTC
TRBJ2-1,NA,TRBD2,TRBV7-7,CASSPRLAGSSYNEQFF,TGTGCCAGCAGCCCAAGACTAGCGGGGAGCTCCTACAATGAGCAGTTCTTC
TRBJ1-4,NA,TRBD1,TRBV4-1,CASSRGTGRAEKLFF,TGCGCCAGCAGCCGCGGGACAGGGAGAGCCGAAAAACTGTTTTTT
TRBJ1-1,NA,TRBD1,TRBV30,CAWARTGQILIAFF,TGTGCCTGGGCCAGGACAGGACAAATCTTGATAGCTTTCTTT
TRBJ1-5,NA,NA,TRBV6-9,CASSYSRQFQPQHF,TGTGCCAGCAGTTATTCGAGGCAGTTTCAGCCCCAGCATTTT
TRBJ2-1,NA,TRBD1,TRBV7-3,CASSPLRQGYNEQFF,TGTGCCAGCAGCCCCTTGCGACAGGGTTACAATGAGCAGTTCTTC
TRBJ1-1,few,NA,TRBV7-2,CASSLAGRSYPEAFF,TGTGCCAGCAGCTTAGCGGGCAGAAGTTACCCTGAAGCTTTCTTT
TRBJ2-5,NA,TRBD2,TRBV11-3,CASSPGTSGGEETQYF,TGTGCCAGCAGTCCCGGTACTAGCGGGGGGGAAGAGACCCAGTACTTC
TRBJ1-1,NA,TRBD1,TRBV11-2,CASSLETGGFTEAFF,TGTGCCAGCAGCTTAGAGACAGGGGGATTCACTGAAGCTTTCTTT
TRBJ1-2,NA,TRBD1,TRBV3-1/TRBV3-2,CASTTGQGGYTF,TGTGCCAGCACCACGGGACAGGGTGGCTACACCTTC
TRBJ2-7,NA,NA,TRBV5-1,CASSLDRAPEQYF,TGCGCCAGCAGCTTGGACAGGGCCCCCGAGCAGTACTTC
TRBJ2-7,NA,NA,TRBV5-6,CASSLAGLRGSSYEQYF,TGTGCCAGCAGCTTGGCCGGTCTACGGGGGAGCTCCTACGAGCAGTACTTC
TRBJ1-1,NA,NA,TRBV29-1,CSVGTGNTEAFF,TGCAGCGTTGGTACAGGGAACACTGAAGCTTTCTTT
TRBJ2-7,NA,NA,TRBV4-1,CASSQLHRAEQYF,TGCGCCAGCAGCCAACTCCACAGGGCTGAGCAGTACTTC
TRBJ2-1,NA,NA,TRBV12-1,CASTSGGRGAYNEQFF,TGTGCCAGCACCTCCGGGGGACGCGGGGCGTACAATGAGCAGTTCTTC
TRBJ2-2,NA,NA,TRBV5-6,CASSFGVPGELFF,TGTGCCAGCAGCTTCGGGGTCCCCGGGGAGCTGTTTTTT
TRBJ2-1,NA,TRBD2,TRBV5-6,CASSPGTSGPNEQFF,TGTGCCAGCAGCCCCGGGACTAGCGGGCCCAATGAGCAGTTCTTC
TRBJ2-7,NA,NA,TRBV19,CASSVTGLAEQYF,TGTGCCAGTAGTGTTACAGGGCTGGCCGAGCAGTACTTC
TRBJ1-2,NA,NA,TRBV30,CAWSGGWGRAYGYTF,TGTGCCTGGAGTGGGGGCTGGGGTCGGGCCTATGGCTACACCTTC
TRBJ2-5,NA,NA,TRBV12-2,CASRLIERGAQETQYF,TGTGCAAGTCGCTTGATCGAGCGGGGGGCCCAAGAGACCCAGTACTTC
TRBJ1-1,NA,NA,TRBV19,CASSATYRTEAFF,TGTGCCAGTAGTGCTACCTATCGGACTGAAGCTTTCTTT
TRBJ1-1,NA,NA,TRBV5-1,CASSLARGRVNTEAFF,TGCGCCAGCAGCTTGGCTAGAGGCAGGGTGAACACTGAAGCTTTCTTT
TRBJ2-1,NA,TRBD1,TRBV5-4,CASSFGTGGSYNEQFF,TGTGCCAGCAGCTTCGGGACAGGGGGCTCCTACAATGAGCAGTTCTTC
TRBJ1-5,NA,TRBD1,TRBV6-1,CASSEGQGRNQPQHF,TGTGCCAGCAGTGAGGGACAGGGAAGGAATCAGCCCCAGCATTTT
TRBJ2-7,NA,TRBD2,TRBV25-1,CASSEPSGGSKTNYEQYF,TGTGCCAGCAGTGAACCTAGCGGGGGGTCCAAAACGAACTACGAGCAGTACTTC
TRBJ1-1,NA,NA,TRBV21-1,CASSKTPVGGCSTEAFF,TGTGCCAGCAGCAAAACCCCAGTCGGGGGTTGTAGCACTGAAGCTTTCTTT
TRBJ2-7,NA,NA,TRBV7-2,CASSLAPGLLYEQYF,TGTGCCAGCAGCTTAGCCCCAGGACTCCTCTACGAGCAGTACTTC
TRBJ1-1,NA,NA,TRBV9,CASSVAQGTEAFF,TGTGCCAGCAGCGTAGCTCAGGGTACTGAAGCTTTCTTT
TRBJ1-1,once,NA,TRBV7-8,CASSPPGHLMNTEAFF,TGTGCCAGCAGCCCCCCGGGACACCTTATGAACACTGAAGCTTTCTTT
TRBJ1-1,NA,NA,TRBV9,CASSVTGMDTEAFF,TGTGCCAGCAGCGTGACAGGAATGGACACTGAAGCTTTCTTT
TRBJ1-1,NA,NA,TRBV5-8,CASSWTVNTEAFF,TGTGCCAGCAGCTGGACAGTGAACACTGAAGCTTTCTTT